The TCR beta chain described here comes from a study of vaccination and CD4 T cells after COVID-19. Treatment meaning: approximately 10-day PBMC culture with coronavirus spike peptide pools or control peptides (ViraFEST assay). Roughly 2.2 million PBMCs went into each well for culture with about 9.5 IU/ml IL-2 and around 10 ug/ml peptide pools. With fresh IL-2 medium, half the medium was replaced on days 3 and 7. Researchers used the Oncomine TCR Beta short-read assay to sequence DNA from cultured CD4+ T cells. TCRdb reanalysed the PCR reads using MiXCR and keeps one entry per CDR3 protein. The repertoire has about 25,000 distinct CDR3 sequences, roughly 42% of them found once; the top ten carry about 7%. The CDR3 extends over 18 amino acids. With 1 base removed from V and 5 bases from J, the gap between germline ends came to 22 bases. Germline lookup yields CDR1 SGHTA and CDR2 FQGNSA. On this clonotype: Its specificity is unknown.

The sample consisted of CD4+ T cells from blood, cultured in vitro. This chain uses TRBV7-2 with TRBJ2-3; possible D gene TRBD2, 6 bases. The clonotype was recovered from a human donor who had recovered from COVID-19. The CDR3 DNA is TGTGCCAGCAGCTTAGGTGTCTTAGCGGAGGAGTGGGGAGATACGCAGTATTTT. Translation gives CASSLGVLAEEWGDTQYF.